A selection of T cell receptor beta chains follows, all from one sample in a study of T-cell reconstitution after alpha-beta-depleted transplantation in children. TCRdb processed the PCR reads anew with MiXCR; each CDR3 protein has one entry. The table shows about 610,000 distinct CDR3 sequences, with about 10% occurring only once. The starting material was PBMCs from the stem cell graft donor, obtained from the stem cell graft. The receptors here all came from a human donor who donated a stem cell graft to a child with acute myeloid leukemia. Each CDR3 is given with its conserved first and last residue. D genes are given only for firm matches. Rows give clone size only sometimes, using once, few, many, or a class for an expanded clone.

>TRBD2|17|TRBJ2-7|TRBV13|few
TGTGCCAGCAGCCCGGGGACTAGCGGGAGATCCTCCTACGAGCAGTACTTC
CASSPGTSGRSSYEQYF
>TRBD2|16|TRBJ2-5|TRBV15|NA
TGTGCCACCAGCAGAGCCCCTAGCGGGGCTCAAGAGACCCAGTACTTC
CATSRAPSGAQETQYF
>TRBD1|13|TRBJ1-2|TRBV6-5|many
TGTGCCAGCAGTAACAGGGGTACCAATGGCTACACCTTC
CASSNRGTNGYTF
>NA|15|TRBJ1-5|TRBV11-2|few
TGTGCCAGCAGCTTAGACGTGGGACCCGGTCAGCCCCAGCATTTT
CASSLDVGPGQPQHF
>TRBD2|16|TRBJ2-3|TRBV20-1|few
TGCAGTGCTAGAGACTCGGGCGGGAGGGCCGGCGTTAAGCAGTATTTT
CSARDSGGRAGVKQYF
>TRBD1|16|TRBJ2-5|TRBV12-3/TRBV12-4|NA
TGTGCCAGCAGTCCCACCCGGACAGGTAACCAAGAGACCCAGTACTTC
CASSPTRTGNQETQYF
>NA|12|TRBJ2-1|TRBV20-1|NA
TGCAGTGCTTCTCCATACTGGGATGAGCAGTTCTTC
CSASPYWDEQFF
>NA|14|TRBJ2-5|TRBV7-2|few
TGTGCCAGCAGACCCTCGGACAGAGGGGAGACCCAGTACTTC
CASRPSDRGETQYF
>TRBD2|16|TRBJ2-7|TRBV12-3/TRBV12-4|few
TGTGCCAGCAGTTTAGCGCTTCCAGCGGGAGCCCACGAGCAGTACTTC
CASSLALPAGAHEQYF
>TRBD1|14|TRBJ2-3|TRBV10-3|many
TGTGCCATCAGCCGGGACAGGGGGACAGATACGCAGTATTTT
CAISRDRGTDTQYF
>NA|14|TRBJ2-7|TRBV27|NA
TGTGCCAGCAGTTATCGGGAGTCTTCCTACGAGCAGTACTTC
CASSYRESSYEQYF
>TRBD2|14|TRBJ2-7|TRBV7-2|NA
TGTGCCAGCTGCTTAGGGACTAGCGGGCGAGAGCAGTACTTC
CASCLGTSGREQYF
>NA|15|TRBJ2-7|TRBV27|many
TGTGCCAGCAGGGTGCAGAGTGGAGGGACCTACGAGCAGTACTTC
CASRVQSGGTYEQYF
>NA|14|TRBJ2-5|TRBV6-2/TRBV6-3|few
TGTGCCAGCAGTTACTCTCCGGGGGAAGAGACCCAGTACTTC
CASSYSPGEETQYF
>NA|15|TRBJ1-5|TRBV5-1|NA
TGCGCCAGCAGCTTGGAGGGTATTGGCAATCAGCCCCAGCATTTT
CASSLEGIGNQPQHF
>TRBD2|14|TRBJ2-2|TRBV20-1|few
TGCAGTGCTAGATGGGCGGGAGTGCCCGGGGAGCTGTTTTTT
CSARWAGVPGELFF
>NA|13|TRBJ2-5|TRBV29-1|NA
TGCAGCGTTGAGGGGGGGCACCAAGTGACCCAGTACTTC
CSVEGGHQVTQYF
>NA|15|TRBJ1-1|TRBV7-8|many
TGTGCCAGCAGCTTAGCGTACAAGGGATGGGATGAAGCTTTCTTT
CASSLAYKGWDEAFF
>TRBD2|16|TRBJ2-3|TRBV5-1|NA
TGCGCCAGCAGCTTGGATACTAGCGGGGGCACAGATACGCAGTATTTT
CASSLDTSGGTDTQYF
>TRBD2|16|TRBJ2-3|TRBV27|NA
TGTGCCAGCACTAGGACTAGCGGGAGGAGGACAGATACGCAGTATTTT
CASTRTSGRRTDTQYF
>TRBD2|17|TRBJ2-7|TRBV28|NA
TGTGCCAGCAGTTTTGAAGGGATCGGGACTAACAGTTACGAGCAGTACTTC
CASSFEGIGTNSYEQYF
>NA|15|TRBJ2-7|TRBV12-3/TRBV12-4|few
TGTGCCAGCAGCCGAACCCAACGGGGGTCCTACGAGCAGTACTTC
CASSRTQRGSYEQYF
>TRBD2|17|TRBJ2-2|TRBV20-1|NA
TGCAGTGCTAGAACCAGCGGGAGGGCCCGTTACACCGGGGAGCTGTTTTTT
CSARTSGRARYTGELFF
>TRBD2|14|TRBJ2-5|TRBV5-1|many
TGCGCCAGCAGCTTGGTAGCGGGTGAAGAGACCCAGTACTTC
CASSLVAGEETQYF
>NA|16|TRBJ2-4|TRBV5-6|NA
TGTGCCAGCAGCTTGGGAGTATCACTAGCCAAAAACATTCAGTACTTC
CASSLGVSLAKNIQYF
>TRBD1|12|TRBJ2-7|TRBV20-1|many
TGCAGTGCCCTATCACAGGGGCACGAGCAGTACTTC
CSALSQGHEQYF
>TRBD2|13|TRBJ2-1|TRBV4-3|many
TGCGCCAGCAGCTCTCTAGCGGGACATGAGCAGTTCTTC
CASSSLAGHEQFF
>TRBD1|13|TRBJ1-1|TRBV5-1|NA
TGCGCCAGCAGCTATAATCAGGGGGCTGAAGCTTTCTTT
CASSYNQGAEAFF
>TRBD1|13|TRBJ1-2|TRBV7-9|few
TGTGCCAGCAGCCTTGGGACAGGGTTTGACGGGTTCTTC
CASSLGTGFDGFF
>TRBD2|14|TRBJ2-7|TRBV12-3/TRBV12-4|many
TGTGCTAGCAGCTTAGCAAGCGGGAGCTACGAGCAGTACTTC
CASSLASGSYEQYF
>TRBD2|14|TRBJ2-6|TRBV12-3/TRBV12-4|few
TGTGCCAGCAGACTCAGCGGGAATGCCAACGTCCTGACTTTC
CASRLSGNANVLTF
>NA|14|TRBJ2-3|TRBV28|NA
TGTGCCAGCAGTCCGAACCTCCGCACAGATACGCAGTATTTT
CASSPNLRTDTQYF
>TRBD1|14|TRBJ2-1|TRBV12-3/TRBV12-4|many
TGTGCCAGCAGTTATCGGACAGGGGCAAAGGGGCAGTTCTTC
CASSYRTGAKGQFF
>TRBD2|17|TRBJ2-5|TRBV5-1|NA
TGCGCCAGCAGCTTGGAGCTAGCGGGAAGGGGGCAAGAGACCCAGTACTTC
CASSLELAGRGQETQYF
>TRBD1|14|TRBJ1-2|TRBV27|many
TGTGCCAGCAGTTCCGGACAGGCTAACTATGGCTACACCTTC
CASSSGQANYGYTF
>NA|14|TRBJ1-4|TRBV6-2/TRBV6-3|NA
TGTGCCAGCAACGAACGACCCCCGTCGGAAAAACTGTTTTTT
CASNERPPSEKLFF
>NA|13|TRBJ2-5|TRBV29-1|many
TGCAGCGTTTCGCGGGGTATACAAGAGACCCAGTACTTC
CSVSRGIQETQYF
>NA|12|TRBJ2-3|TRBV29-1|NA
TGCAGCGTTGCCAGGGGCACAGATACGCAGTATTTT
CSVARGTDTQYF
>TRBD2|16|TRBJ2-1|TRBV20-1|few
TGCAGTGCTAGAGCCCCGGGGACTAGCGCCCACGAGGAGCAGTTCTTC
CSARAPGTSAHEEQFF
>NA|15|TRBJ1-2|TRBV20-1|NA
TGCAGTGCTAGGGACTTGGGACGGGAGCACTATGGCTACACCTTC
CSARDLGREHYGYTF
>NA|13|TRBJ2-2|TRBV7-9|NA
TGTGCCAGCAGCCTATATAACACCGGGGAGCTGTTTTTT
CASSLYNTGELFF
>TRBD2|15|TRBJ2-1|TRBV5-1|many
TGCGCCAGCAGCTTAACCGGGACTAACTACAATGAGCAGTTCTTC
CASSLTGTNYNEQFF
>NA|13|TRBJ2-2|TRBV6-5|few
TGTGCCAGCACGGCGGCGAACACCGGGGAGCTGTTTTTT
CASTAANTGELFF
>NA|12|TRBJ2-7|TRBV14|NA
TGTGCCAGCAGCCAAGCCGACTACGAGCAGTACTTC
CASSQADYEQYF
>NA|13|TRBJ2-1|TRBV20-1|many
TGCAGTGCTATCTCCCAGGGGGGCCATGAGCAGTTCTTC
CSAISQGGHEQFF
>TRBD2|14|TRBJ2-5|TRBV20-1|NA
TGCAGTGCTGGGACTAGCGGGAACCAAGAGACCCAGTACTTC
CSAGTSGNQETQYF
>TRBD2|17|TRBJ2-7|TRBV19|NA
TGTGCCAGTAGTATAGGAACGGCTAGCGGGGCCAGGAACGAGCAGTACTTC
CASSIGTASGARNEQYF
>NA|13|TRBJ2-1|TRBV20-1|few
TGCAGTGCTAGAGAGGCTAGCCGGAATGAGCAGTTCTTC
CSAREASRNEQFF
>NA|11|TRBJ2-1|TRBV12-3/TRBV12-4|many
TGTGCCACGGGCCGTAACAATGAGCAGTTCTTC
CATGRNNEQFF
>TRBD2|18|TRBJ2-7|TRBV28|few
TGTGCCAGCAGTTTGGGAGGACTAGCGGGAGGGAAGATGGGAGAGCAGTACTTC
CASSLGGLAGGKMGEQYF
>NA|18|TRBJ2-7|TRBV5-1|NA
TGCGCCAGCAGCTTTAGCCTGCCGGGGGCTAGCGGACCCTACGAGCAGTACTTC
CASSFSLPGASGPYEQYF
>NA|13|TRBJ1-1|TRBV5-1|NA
TGCGCCAGCAGCGGAGGGGCAGGAGGTGCAGCTTTCTTT
CASSGGAGGAAFF
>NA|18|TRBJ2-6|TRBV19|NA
TGTGCCAGTTCGATTTTTGGGACGGCTTCCTCTGGGGCCAACGTCCTGACTTTC
CASSIFGTASSGANVLTF
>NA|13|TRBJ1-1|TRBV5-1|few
TGCGCCAGCAGCTTGGTCCAGGGCTCTGAAGCTTTCTTT
CASSLVQGSEAFF
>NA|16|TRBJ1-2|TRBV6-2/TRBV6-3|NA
TGTGCCAGCAGTTACTTTACTGCCGCGGGCAGGTATGGCTACACCTTC
CASSYFTAAGRYGYTF